This paragraph reports one TCR beta chain. Its matching antigen is unknown. This record belongs to a study of cytomegalovirus exposure and HLA in healthy donors. Overall study findings and caveats: Apart from CMV serostatus, no immune exposure information was available. Apparent HLA restriction characterized most CMV-associated TCR beta chains in a later analysis. As a later analysis showed, several of the most significant clusters appeared to be linked to common viral pathogens.

The CDR3 extends over 16 amino acids. Germline V gene sequence: CDR1 SGHDT, CDR2 YYEEEE. J gave up 4 bases and V 0 bases, and 7 bases lay outside the gene matches. The PCR ran on 60 Vbeta and 13 Jbeta primers. The data were produced by immunoSEQ multiplex PCR, yet TCRdb's version contains in-frame clones alone and is incomplete. The sample table includes 150,000 to 200,000 clones. V gene TRBV5-6 combines with J gene TRBJ1-2; 9 bases match TRBD1. The sample comprised PBMCs. This sequence was found in a man between 25 and 39 years old in good health and CMV-seronegative. CDR3 sequence: CASSLDRGRTGYGYTF. In nucleotides, the CDR3 is TGTGCCAGCAGCTTGGACAGGGGGCGCACCGGCTATGGCTACACCTTC.